This entry lists 31 T cell receptor beta chains sequenced from one sample in a study of early T cells in non-severe SARS-CoV-2 infection. TCRdb re-analysed the 5' RACE reads in MiXCR, keeping a single row per CDR3 protein. The table has some 38,000 distinct CDR3 sequences, 5.5% seen once. The input for sequencing was whole blood, taken at baseline. Receptors originate from an adult who was a healthcare worker with PCR-confirmed SARS-CoV-2 infection or an uninfected control (not recorded which).

This clonotype has at least ten counts. The rearrangement links TRBV7-2 to TRBJ1-1, with D perhaps TRBD1 (6 bases). The CDR3 length is 13 residues. CDR1 is SGHTA and CDR2 is FQGNSA in the germline V gene. V dropped 6 bases and J dropped 1 base, with 9 bases sitting between them. CDR3 residues: CASSPQGNTEAFF. The CDR3, as DNA: TGTGCCAGCAGTCCACAGGGGAACACTGAAGCTTTCTTT.

This clonotype appeared many times. The chain recombines TRBV18 with TRBJ2-6; D is undetermined. CDR3 size: 14 residues. Trimming shortened V by 2 bases and J by 4 bases, and 6 bases separated the two germline ends. Germline lookup yields CDR1 KGHSH and CDR2 LQKENI. The CDR3 DNA sequence: TGTGCCAGCTCACCAGTCCCCGGGGCCAACGTCCTGACTTTC. This codes for CASSPVPGANVLTF.

This clonotype was counted only a few times. The J gene is TRBJ2-4, the V gene TRBV7-2; 13 bases agree with TRBD2. The CDR3 spans 18 residues. The V and J ends lost 5 bases and 6 bases, in that order; junction bases with no gene match: 13. Per the germline V gene, CDR1 is SGHTA and CDR2 is FQGNSA. CDR3 region: CASSRTGTSGAGGNIQYF. The CDR3 region has the DNA TGTGCCAGCAGCCGGACCGGGACTAGCGGGGCGGGCGGAAACATTCAGTACTTC.

This clonotype occurred many times. The DNA for the CDR3 is TGTGCCAGCAGTCGGGCAGGGTGGTACGAGCAGTACTTC. Translated, it gives CASSRAGWYEQYF. V usage is TRBV12-3 or TRBV12-4 and J usage is TRBJ2-7, with D tentatively TRBD1 (5 bases). This CDR3 is 13 amino acids long. The germline V and J ends were trimmed by 5 bases and 4 bases, with 12 bases remaining between them.

This clonotype was seen only a few times. The CDR3 DNA sequence: TGTGCCAGCACCGGGACTGAGTCCTACGAGCAGTACTTC. Residues: CASTGTESYEQYF. The rearrangement uses TRBV13 and TRBJ2-7; a weak D match, TRBD2 (6 bases). The germline V gene encodes CDR1 PRHDT and CDR2 FYEKMQ (reference sequence). V was cut by 7 bases and J by 1 base, with 11 bases left in between. This CDR3 contains 13 residues.

This clonotype was counted at least ten times. The chain uses TRBV11-2 and TRBJ2-3, with 8 bases matching TRBD2. This CDR3 region has 15 residues. Germline CDR1 is SGHAT and CDR2 is FQNNGV. J gave up 2 bases and V 6 bases, and 7 bases lay outside the gene matches. CDR3 sequence reads: CASSIAGTLTDTQYF. CDR3 nucleotides: TGTGCCAGCAGTATAGCGGGGACCCTCACAGATACGCAGTATTTT.

This clonotype showed up many times. The rearrangement joins TRBV5-6 to TRBJ2-5; perhaps TRBD2 as D (6 bases). V lost 0 bases to trimming and J lost 4 bases, with 10 bases between them. This CDR3 has 14 residues. CDR1 is SGHDT and CDR2 is YYEEEE in the germline V gene. CDR3 residues: CASSLGAGSETQYF. The CDR3 nucleotides are TGTGCCAGCAGCTTGGGTGCGGGGTCAGAGACCCAGTACTTC.

V and J are TRBV3-1 and TRBJ2-2; D uncertain. The germline V and J ends were trimmed by 4 bases and 5 bases, with 8 bases remaining between them. The CDR3 contains 13 residues. The germline gives CDR1 LGHDT, CDR2 YNNKEL (reference sequence). In DNA form, the CDR3 reads TGTGCCAGCAGCCCCTACTCTACCGGGGAGCTGTTTTTT. Translation gives CASSPYSTGELFF.

The sample holds many counts of this clonotype. The rearrangement uses TRBV20-1 and TRBJ2-1, with 12 bases identical to TRBD2. The CDR3 is made up of 22 amino acids. Germline lookup yields CDR1 DFQATT and CDR2 SNEGSKA (reference sequence). V lost 5 bases to trimming and J lost 0 bases; unmatched junction nucleotides: 23. This CDR3 is CSAYLAGGPSFVQSSSYNEQFF. CDR3 coding DNA: TGCAGTGCTTATCTAGCGGGAGGGCCCTCTTTTGTCCAAAGTAGCTCCTACAATGAGCAGTTCTTC.

There are many counts of this clonotype. The V and J genes are TRBV6-6 and TRBJ2-5; TRBD2 agrees at 7 bases. Germline CDR1 is MNHNY and CDR2 is SVGAGI (reference sequence). The CDR3 runs to 15 residues. Trimming cost V 1 base and J 5 bases; bases outside gene matches: 7. The CDR3 nucleotides read TGTGCCAGCAGTTACTGCTGCGGGGGTTACGAGACCCAGTACTTC. This encodes CASSYCCGGYETQYF.

There are many counts of this clonotype. The chain joins TRBV9 to TRBJ2-7; 11 nucleotides match TRBD1. The CDR3 runs to 17 residues. Looked up from germline, CDR1 is SGDLS and CDR2 is YYNGEE. Unmatched junction bases numbered 10, after V lost 0 bases and J lost 5 bases. Here the CDR3 reads CASSVGLRTGGSHEQYF. In nucleotides, the CDR3 is TGTGCCAGCAGCGTAGGATTGCGGACAGGGGGCTCTCACGAGCAGTACTTC.

The chain recombines TRBV27 with TRBJ2-7; the D gene is possibly TRBD2 (5 bases). V dropped 1 base and J dropped 2 bases, with 9 bases sitting between them. Germline CDR1 is MNHEY and CDR2 is SMNVEV (reference sequence). The CDR3 is 14 amino acids. The CDR3 region is CASSLYVGAYEQYF. In DNA form, the CDR3 reads TGTGCCAGCAGTTTATATGTCGGGGCCTACGAGCAGTACTTC.

As concerns this clonotype: A single base separates this from a much larger clone, so it may be a read error. Likely a read error: the CDR3 ends without its conserved phenylalanine or tryptophan. CDR3 sequence (DNA): TGTGCCAGCAGTCGGGACCGATACACTGAAGCTTTCTCT. Translating it yields CASSRDRYTEAFS. The V call is TRBV3-1, the J call TRBJ1-1; weak D call: TRBD1 (5 bases). With 6 bases removed from V and 3 bases from J, the gap between germline ends came to 11 bases. Germline lookup yields CDR1 LGHDT and CDR2 YNNKEL (reference sequence). This CDR3 has 13 residues.

Many counts were recorded for this clonotype. The rearrangement links TRBV10-2 to TRBJ2-7, with D maybe TRBD2 (6 bases). In germline, CDR1 is WSHSY, CDR2 SAAADI. Trimming pared 7 bases from V and 0 bases from J, leaving 19 bases between. The CDR3 covers 16 residues. Here the CDR3 DNA reads TGCGCCAGCACCATCCCTCCCGGGAGCAACTCCTACGAGCAGTACTTC. Protein sequence: CASTIPPGSNSYEQYF.

This clonotype was observed many times. The J gene is TRBJ2-5, the V gene TRBV7-9; TRBD1 matches 8 bases. With V trimmed by 6 bases and J by 5 bases, 8 bases remained unmatched. The CDR3 length is 14 residues. Germline V gene sequence: CDR1 SEHNR, CDR2 FQNEAQ (reference sequence). The CDR3 is CASSKRTGLETQYF. CDR3 DNA: TGTGCCAGCAGTAAAAGGACAGGGCTCGAGACCCAGTACTTC.

This clonotype showed up many times. This chain connects TRBV10-3 to TRBJ2-3; either TRBD1 or TRBD2 may supply D (5 bases each). CDR3 size: 14 residues. CDR1 and CDR2 (germline): ENHRY, SYGVKD. Trimming removed 2 bases at V and 6 bases at J, with 12 bases between. CDR3 residues: CAISERDPLDTQYF. For the CDR3, the DNA is TGTGCCATCAGTGAGCGGGACCCTCTGGATACGCAGTATTTT.

In its sample, this clonotype was seen many times. The gene calls are TRBV3-1 and TRBJ1-2, with D uncertain. The germline V gene encodes CDR1 LGHDT and CDR2 YNNKEL (reference sequence). The CDR3 has 13 residues. Deletions cut 0 bases from V and 7 bases from J, with 9 bases between. CDR3 nucleotides: TGTGCCAGCAGCCAAGAGCCCCACGGTGGCTACACCTTC. Translation gives CASSQEPHGGYTF.

This clonotype was counted ten times or more. This chain links TRBV11-2 with TRBJ2-2; D is uncertain. The CDR3 consists of 16 residues. The V end was cut by 3 bases, the J end by 6 bases, with 17 bases between. Germline V CDR1 and CDR2: SGHAT, FQNNGV. The CDR3 protein is CASSFLGQVRAGELFF. The CDR3 bases are TGTGCCAGCAGCTTTTTGGGTCAGGTGCGCGCCGGGGAGCTGTTTTTT. The full variable domain, its missing parts supplied by reference TRBV11-2 and TRBJ2-2, is EAGVAQSPRYKIIEKRQSVAFWCNPISGHATLYWYQQILGQGPKLLIQFQNNGVVDDSQLPKDRFSAERLKGVDSTLKIQPAKLEDSAVYLCASSFLGQVRAGELFFGEGSRLTVL.

The chain combines TRBV7-2 with TRBJ2-3; 14 bases are shared with TRBD2. The CDR3 has 18 amino acids. Germline V lookup: CDR1 SGHTA, CDR2 FQGNSA. Trimming removed 1 base from V and 1 base from J; junction bases left unmatched: 4. DNA for the CDR3: TGTGCCAGCAGCTTAGGACTAGCGGGGGGGCTGGGCACAGATACGCAGTATTTT. Its protein product is CASSLGLAGGLGTDTQYF.

In its sample, this clonotype was seen many times. The chain's CDR3 is CASSLEGHPYNEQFF. Written as DNA, the CDR3 is TGTGCCAGCAGCTTAGAGGGACACCCCTACAATGAGCAGTTCTTC. The rearrangement joins TRBV7-2 to TRBJ2-1, with D possibly being TRBD1 (6 bases). V was trimmed by 1 base and J by 2 bases, leaving 9 bases between them. Germline V CDR1 and CDR2: SGHTA, FQGNSA. CDR3 length equals 15 residues. Looking up the rest from reference TRBV7-2 and TRBJ2-1 gives the full variable domain: GAGVSQSPSNKVTEKGKDVELRCDPISGHTALYWYRQSLGQGLEFLIYFQGNSAPDKSGLPSDRFSAERTGGSVSTLTIQRTQQEDSAVYLCASSLEGHPYNEQFFGPGTRLTVL.

This clonotype was detected a few times. The chain carries TRBV9 and TRBJ2-4, with D perhaps TRBD2 (6 bases). Germline assignment: CDR1 SGDLS and CDR2 YYNGEE. The V gene lost 3 bases and the J gene lost 1 base, with 17 bases spanning the gap. The CDR3 contains 17 residues. CDR3 in amino acids: CASSEATGLAAKNIQYF. The CDR3 bases are TGTGCCAGCAGCGAGGCTACCGGCCTAGCGGCCAAAAACATTCAGTACTTC.

In its sample, this clonotype was seen many times. The V and J genes are TRBV27 and TRBJ2-1; 10 nucleotides match TRBD2. CDR3 length: 13 amino acids. Trimming cost V 6 bases and J 10 bases; bases outside gene matches: 6. Germline loops: CDR1 MNHEY, CDR2 SMNVEV (reference sequence). CDR3 coding DNA: TGTGCCAGCAGGGGACTAGCGAGAGGGGAGCAGTTCTTC. Translation gives CASRGLARGEQFF.

Worth noting for this clonotype: A much larger clone lies a single base off, so this may be a read error. As the CDR3 is not closed by the conserved phenylalanine or tryptophan, this likely results from a read error. The CDR3 is CASSPPTESYGYTC. The CDR3 DNA reads as TGTGCCAGCTCACCCCCGACAGAAAGTTATGGCTACACCTGC. The chain uses TRBV18 and TRBJ1-2, with D perhaps TRBD1 (5 bases). The V end was cut by 3 bases, the J end by 5 bases, with 13 bases between. In germline, CDR1 is KGHSH, CDR2 LQKENI. CDR3 length: 14 amino acids.

This clonotype showed up many times. The chain couples TRBV12-3 or TRBV12-4 to TRBJ1-3; D unclear. Trimming took 8 bases from V and 7 from J, leaving 12 bases between them. The CDR3 is 12 residues long. Here the CDR3 reads CASHEPSNTIYF. The DNA of the CDR3 is TGTGCCAGCCATGAGCCGTCGAACACCATATATTTT.

This clonotype was observed at least ten times. V usage is TRBV5-5 and J usage is TRBJ2-6; D gene unclear. CDR1 SGHKS and CDR2 YYEKEE come from the germline V gene (reference sequence). CDR3 length equals 16 residues. The V and J ends lost 4 bases and 0 bases respectively, with 11 bases between them. Here the CDR3 DNA reads TGTGCCAGCAGCCTCGGAAGACCCTCTGGGGCCAACGTCCTGACTTTC. Its protein product is CASSLGRPSGANVLTF.

This clonotype was observed many times. The chain carries TRBV2 and TRBJ2-5; the match to TRBD2 covers 13 bases. V trimming: 8 bases; J trimming: 2 bases; junction bases outside the gene matches: 14. The CDR3 totals 18 residues. Germline values: CDR1 SNHLY, CDR2 FYNNEI. CDR3: CASYMGLAGPRQQETQYF. CDR3 sequence (DNA): TGTGCCAGCTATATGGGACTAGCGGGGCCGCGCCAACAAGAGACCCAGTACTTC.

This clonotype has ten or more counts. This sequence joins TRBV20-1 and TRBJ2-3; a possible D gene is TRBD2 (6 bases). This CDR3 contains 15 residues. Looked up from germline, CDR1 is DFQATT and CDR2 is SNEGSKA (reference sequence). The V end lost 0 bases, the J end lost 4 bases, and 14 bases lay between the germline ends. CDR3 nucleotides: TGCAGTGCTAGAGAACCGACTAGATGGGCAGATACGCAGTATTTT. Encoded protein: CSAREPTRWADTQYF.

This clonotype has a count of ten or more. The chain employs TRBV7-9 and TRBJ2-3, with D unclear. CDR1 and CDR2 from the germline V gene are SEHNR and FQNEAQ (reference sequence). The CDR3 extends over 14 amino acids. Trimming stripped 3 bases from V and 2 bases from J, with 9 bases between. CDR3: CASSFGRPTDTQYF. CDR3 coding DNA: TGTGCCAGCAGCTTCGGCAGGCCCACAGATACGCAGTATTTT.

This clonotype was observed many times. The genes are TRBV9 and TRBJ2-3, with D unresolved. Per the germline V gene, CDR1 is SGDLS and CDR2 is YYNGEE. V was clipped by 0 bases and J by 6 bases, with 8 bases between them. The CDR3 has 13 amino acids. The CDR3 DNA follows: TGTGCCAGCAGCGTAGCCCTGTCGGATACGCAGTATTTT. The encoded protein is CASSVALSDTQYF.

This clonotype was observed at least ten times. The CDR3 bases are TGTGCCAGCAGCCAAGACGCTAGCCCCTACAATGAGCAGTTCTTC. Amino acid sequence: CASSQDASPYNEQFF. The rearrangement joins TRBV3-1 to TRBJ2-1, with TRBD2 as a possible D gene (5 bases). This CDR3 contains 15 residues. With 0 bases removed from V and 2 bases from J, the gap between germline ends came to 8 bases. Germline CDR1 reads LGHDT; CDR2 reads YNNKEL (reference sequence).

This chain links TRBV7-9 with TRBJ1-1; D call uncertain. There are 13 residues in the CDR3. Germline lookup yields CDR1 SEHNR and CDR2 FQNEAQ (reference sequence). Trimming removed 4 bases from V and 4 bases from J, with 10 bases in between. In DNA form, the CDR3 reads TGTGCCAGCAGCTCGCATGAGGGCACTGAAGCTTTCTTT. Protein sequence: CASSSHEGTEAFF.